This T cell receptor (beta chain) derives from a study of blood T cells in healthy people across ages. Study at large: The capture of about one barcoded beta molecule per two T cells was achieved by template switching.

V lost 6 bases and J 4 bases, leaving 18 bases between the germline ends. This CDR3 is built from 15 residues. Germline loops: CDR1 LGHDT, CDR2 YNNKEL (reference sequence). The authors ran a second PCR of roughly 6 to 11 cycles using a sample-barcoded 5' primer and a J-beta primer mix. TCRdb reprocessed the 5' RACE reads via MiXCR and lists one record per CDR3 protein. This table holds fewer than 650,000 distinct CDR3 sequences, about 25% found once. These sequences were also reported in another study, on T cells of mothers and their children. According to that study: Reads obtained per mother exceeded 10 million TCR beta CDR3 reads, with approximately 3 million obtained per child. Thymic selection molds TCR recombination products alike in related and unrelated pairs.

The chain links TRBV3-1 to TRBJ1-2; D unclear. Sequencing was performed on blood. The TCR sequence derives from a boy aged 2-15 years in good health. DNA of the CDR3: TGTGCCAGCAGGCCGTCCTACTGGGGAGCCTATGGCTACACCTTC. This gives the protein CASRPSYWGAYGYTF.